This TCR beta chain comes out of a study of CD8 T cells in Susac syndrome. The RNA input was 0.5 to 1 ug, and it was reverse transcribed with random hexamers. MiXCR was run by TCRdb on the immunoSEQ multiplex PCR reads, yielding one entry per CDR3 protein. The sample has around 150,000 distinct CDR3 sequences; less than 95% are singletons. This sequence originates from a human donor with multiple sclerosis. Sequencing was performed on CD4+ T cells from PBMCs.

The CDR3 DNA sequence: TGCAGCGTTGGAATTCTGGCCCGATCCTACGAGCAGTACTTC. Residues: CSVGILARSYEQYF. The genes are TRBV29-1 and TRBJ2-7; D gene uncertain. Germline V gene sequence: CDR1 SQVTM, CDR2 ANQGSEA. Trimming stripped 4 bases from V and 1 base from J, with 14 bases between. The CDR3 runs 14 residues.